Below, 14 T cell receptor beta chains from the same sample are listed, as sequenced in a study of shared T cell receptors in the human thymus. Repertoires were generated with immunoSEQ multiplex PCR, while TCRdb's copy carries only in-frame clones and drops some. There are roughly 700,000 clones in the sample; 85% to 90% occur only once, and approximately 0.01% lies in the top ten. These same records also appear under a second study, on human thymus T cells.

The source material was thymocytes. The receptors shown here come from a boy younger than two with a congenital heart defect.

The chain has TRBV30 and TRBJ2-5; a weak D match, TRBD1 (8 bases). The tail of the sequence fits TRBJ2-7 better, so the J call may be wrong. CDR3 size: 18 residues. The V gene's germline CDR1 is GTSNPN and CDR2 SVGIG (reference sequence). The CDR3 DNA reads TGTGCCTGGAGCGAAAAATTCAGGAAAACAGGGGGGGACTACGAGCAGTACTTC. It yields the protein CAWSEKFRKTGGDYEQYF.

The rearrangement joins TRBV4-2 to TRBJ2-7; D unresolved. The ends were cut back, 0 bases at V and 1 base at J, with 10 bases in the middle. The germline gives CDR1 LGHNA, CDR2 YNFKEQ. There are 15 residues in the CDR3. The CDR3, as DNA: TGTGCCAGCAGCCAAGAATCCGGTTCTTCCTACGAGCAGTACTTC. This encodes CASSQESGSSYEQYF.

This chain links TRBV6-5 with TRBJ1-4; D is uncertain. V was trimmed by 2 bases and J by 5 bases, leaving 9 bases between them. The germline V gene encodes CDR1 MNHEY and CDR2 SVGAGI. The CDR3 sequence is 14 residues long. CDR3 sequence reads: CASSYAAGNEKLFF. The CDR3 DNA sequence: TGTGCCAGCAGTTACGCTGCAGGAAATGAAAAACTGTTTTTT.

In this sample, this clone turned up once. The chain carries TRBV7-2 and TRBJ2-1; perhaps TRBD2 as D (7 bases). The CDR3 runs to 14 residues. The germline V and J ends were trimmed by 4 bases and 6 bases, with 13 bases remaining between them. Per the germline V gene, CDR1 is SGHTA and CDR2 is FQGNSA. The CDR3 nucleotides read TGTGCCAGCAGCTACGGGGGGCTATTCAATGAGCAGTTCTTC. Encoded protein: CASSYGGLFNEQFF. The variable domain in full, completed from reference TRBV7-2 and TRBJ2-1, reads GAGVSQSPSNKVTEKGKDVELRCDPISGHTALYWYRQSLGQGLEFLIYFQGNSAPDKSGLPSDRFSAERTGGSVSTLTIQRTQQEDSAVYLCASSYGGLFNEQFFGPGTRLTVL.

This chain links TRBV27 with TRBJ2-7, with D possibly matching TRBD2 (6 bases). Germline CDR1 is MNHEY and CDR2 is SMNVEV (reference sequence). Between the trimmed V and J ends, which lost 7 bases and 0 bases, there was a span of 13 bases. This CDR3 comprises 14 residues. This chain's CDR3 is CASKGGASSYEQYF. The CDR3 DNA reads as TGTGCCAGCAAAGGCGGGGCCTCCTCCTACGAGCAGTACTTC.

The rearrangement links TRBV6-5 to TRBJ1-1, with D maybe TRBD1 (5 bases). Germline lookup yields CDR1 MNHEY and CDR2 SVGAGI. This CDR3 spans 12 amino acids. V lost 5 bases and J 6 bases, leaving 10 bases between the germline ends. The chain's CDR3 is CASSTEGAEAFF. Here the CDR3 DNA reads TGTGCCAGCAGTACAGAAGGGGCTGAAGCTTTCTTT.

The chain uses TRBV13 and TRBJ2-7, with D tentatively TRBD2 (6 bases). Germline CDR1 reads PRHDT; CDR2 reads FYEKMQ (reference sequence). The CDR3 is 17 amino acids. V shed 1 base and J shed 7 bases, with 23 bases lying between them. CDR3: CASSLDPGGPTRREQYF. The CDR3 DNA follows: TGTGCCAGCAGCTTAGACCCCGGGGGACCTACGCGAAGGGAGCAGTACTTC. Complete variable domain (other parts from reference TRBV13 and TRBJ2-7): AAGVIQSPRHLIKEKRETATLKCYPIPRHDTVYWYQQGPGQDPQFLISFYEKMQSDKGSIPDRFSAQQFSDYHSELNMSSLELGDSALYFCASSLDPGGPTRREQYFGPGTRLTVT.

V usage is TRBV18 and J usage is TRBJ2-1; TRBD2 agrees at 10 bases. This CDR3 spans 16 amino acids. After removal of 4 bases from V and 6 bases from J, the junction contained 9 bases not matched to a gene. Germline values: CDR1 KGHSH, CDR2 LQKENI. CDR3 residues: CASSRTSGPGANEQFF. The CDR3 DNA reads as TGTGCCAGCTCACGGACTAGCGGCCCTGGGGCCAATGAGCAGTTCTTC.

V is TRBV7-9 and J is TRBJ2-1, with D possibly matching TRBD2 (6 bases). Trimming removed 3 bases at V and 12 bases at J, with 18 bases between. This CDR3 has 14 residues. CDR1 is SEHNR, CDR2 FQNEAQ, per germline (reference sequence). CDR3 loop: CASSLQRANQVQFF. The CDR3 nucleotides read TGTGCCAGCAGCTTGCAGCGGGCGAATCAAGTGCAGTTCTTC.

This chain joins TRBV23-1 and TRBJ2-1; 10 nucleotides line up with TRBD2. TRBV23-1 is known as an ORF, though its function is uncertain. The J segment lost 6 bases and the V segment lost 0 bases, leaving 5 bases of the junction unmatched. The CDR3 consists of 16 residues. This CDR3 reads CASSQSTSGAPNEQFF. The CDR3 DNA is TGCGCCAGCAGTCAATCCACTAGCGGGGCCCCCAATGAGCAGTTCTTC.

This rearrangement joins TRBV28 to TRBJ2-2; 8 nucleotides align to TRBD2. CDR3 size: 16 residues. J was trimmed by 6 bases and V by 4 bases; bases with no gene match: 10. CDR1 is MDHEN and CDR2 is SYDVKM in the germline V gene. In nucleotides, the CDR3 is TGTGCCAGCAGTTCGGGGGGGGGCCGGGCGGCCGGGGAGCTGTTTTTT. It codes for CASSSGGGRAAGELFF.

The J gene is TRBJ2-5, the V gene TRBV6-1; 11 bases fit TRBD2. The CDR3 length is 16 residues. Looked up from germline, CDR1 is MNHNS and CDR2 is SASEGT. With V trimmed by 0 bases and J by 5 bases, 5 bases remained unmatched. This CDR3 is CASSEARVAGGETQYF. The CDR3, as DNA: TGTGCCAGCAGTGAAGCGAGGGTAGCGGGGGGGGAGACCCAGTACTTC.

The DNA of the CDR3 is TGTGCCAGCAGCTTAGATCGCACTAGCGGGAGCCACAATGAGCAGTTCTTC. This gives the protein CASSLDRTSGSHNEQFF. V gene TRBV11-2 combines with J gene TRBJ2-1, with 11 bases lining up with TRBD2. With 0 bases clipped from V and 5 bases from J, the junction kept 6 bases outside the gene matches. This CDR3 spans 17 amino acids. Germline V gene lookup returns CDR1 SGHAT and CDR2 FQNNGV.

The count of this clone is one. This sequence joins TRBV7-9 and TRBJ1-1; no definite D call. Between the trimmed V and J ends, which lost 7 bases and 11 bases, there was a span of 20 bases. Germline CDR1 and CDR2: SEHNR and FQNEAQ (reference sequence). The CDR3 has 13 residues. For the CDR3, the DNA is TGTGCCAGCACACTACTTAGAGAAATGGCGGCTTTCTTT. Its translation is CASTLLREMAAFF.